This TCR beta chain was sequenced for a study of T cells in Graves' hyperthyroidism and ophthalmopathy. Study summary: At initial diagnosis, before any treatment had begun, peripheral blood was obtained. Study-wide results and limits: Blood held most thyroid clonotypes expanded above 0.001 frequency.

There were TCR beta CDR3 regions amplified from RNA transcripts. In the first-round RT-PCR of the TCR CDR3, the HTBI primer set was used. TCRdb passed the multiplex PCR reads through MiXCR, listing each CDR3 protein once. The data hold 500,000 to 600,000 distinct CDR3 sequences, with approximately 15% observed a single time. Trimming stripped 0 bases from V and 4 bases from J, with 13 bases between. The CDR3 is made up of 15 amino acids. Germline CDR1 reads MNHNS; CDR2 reads SASEGT. Comment on this clonotype: Its specificity is not known.

Lactation, pregnancy, other autoimmune disease or uncontrolled infection led to exclusion of patients. This sample holds PBMCs from less than 13 ml fresh peripheral blood. The sequence derives from a young woman with Graves' hyperthyroidism. This chain joins TRBV6-1 and TRBJ2-7; D possibly matches TRBD1 or TRBD2 (6 bases each). The sequenced material came from blood. CDR3 nucleotide sequence: TGTGCCAGCAGTGAAGCGCTAACGGGGGCATACGAGCAGTACTTC. Translating gives CASSEALTGAYEQYF.